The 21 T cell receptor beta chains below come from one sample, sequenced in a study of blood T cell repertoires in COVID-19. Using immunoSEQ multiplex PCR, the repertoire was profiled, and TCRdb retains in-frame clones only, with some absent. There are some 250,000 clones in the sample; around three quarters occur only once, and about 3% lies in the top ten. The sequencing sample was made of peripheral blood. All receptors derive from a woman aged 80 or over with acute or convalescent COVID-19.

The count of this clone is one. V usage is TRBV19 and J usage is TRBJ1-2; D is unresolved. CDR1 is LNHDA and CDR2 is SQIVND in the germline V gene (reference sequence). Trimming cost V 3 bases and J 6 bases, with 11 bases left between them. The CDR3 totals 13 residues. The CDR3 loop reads CASSIVYGDGYTF. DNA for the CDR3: TGTGCCAGTAGTATCGTTTACGGAGATGGCTACACCTTC.

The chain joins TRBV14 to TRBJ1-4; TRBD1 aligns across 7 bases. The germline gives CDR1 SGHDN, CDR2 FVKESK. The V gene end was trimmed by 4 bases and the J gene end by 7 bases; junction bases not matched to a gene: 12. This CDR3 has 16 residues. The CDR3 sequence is CASSPPGDRASEKLFF. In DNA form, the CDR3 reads TGTGCCAGCAGCCCTCCAGGAGACAGGGCCAGTGAAAAACTGTTTTTT.

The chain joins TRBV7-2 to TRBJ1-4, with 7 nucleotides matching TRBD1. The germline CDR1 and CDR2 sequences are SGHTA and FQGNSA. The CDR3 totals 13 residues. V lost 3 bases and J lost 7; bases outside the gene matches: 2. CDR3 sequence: CASSLDRREKLFF. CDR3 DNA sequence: TGTGCCAGCAGCTTGGACAGGCGTGAAAAACTGTTTTTT.

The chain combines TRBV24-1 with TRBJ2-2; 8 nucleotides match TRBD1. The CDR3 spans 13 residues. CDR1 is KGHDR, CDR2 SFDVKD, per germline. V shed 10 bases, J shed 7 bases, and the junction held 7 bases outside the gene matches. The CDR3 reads CATGQGAGGELFF. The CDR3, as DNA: TGTGCCACGGGTCAGGGGGCAGGCGGGGAGCTGTTTTTT.

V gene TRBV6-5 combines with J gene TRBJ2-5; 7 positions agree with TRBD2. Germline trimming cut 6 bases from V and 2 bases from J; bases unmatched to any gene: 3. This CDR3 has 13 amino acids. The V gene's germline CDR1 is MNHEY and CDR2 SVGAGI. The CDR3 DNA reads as TGTGCCAGCAGGCGGGGGATACAAGAGACCCAGTACTTC. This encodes CASRRGIQETQYF.

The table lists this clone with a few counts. DNA for the CDR3: TGTGCCAGTAGGACTAGGAATAACTATGGCTACACCTTC. It codes for CASRTRNNYGYTF. The chain combines TRBV19 with TRBJ1-2, with unresolved D. Trimming stripped 6 bases from V and 1 base from J, with 9 bases between. CDR3 length: 13 amino acids. The germline gives CDR1 LNHDA, CDR2 SQIVND (reference sequence).

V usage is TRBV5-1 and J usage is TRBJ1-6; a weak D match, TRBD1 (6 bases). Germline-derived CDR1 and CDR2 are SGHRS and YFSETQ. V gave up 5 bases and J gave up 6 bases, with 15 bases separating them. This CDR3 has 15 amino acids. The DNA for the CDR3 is TGCGCCAGCAGGCCCGGACAGAACGCTAATTCACCCCTCCACTTT. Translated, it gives CASRPGQNANSPLHF.

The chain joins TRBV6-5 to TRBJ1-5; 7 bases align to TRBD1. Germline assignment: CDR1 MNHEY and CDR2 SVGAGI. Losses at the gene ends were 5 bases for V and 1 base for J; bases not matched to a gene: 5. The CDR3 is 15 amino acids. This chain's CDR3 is CASSMTGRSNQPQHF. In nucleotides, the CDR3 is TGTGCCAGCAGTATGACAGGGAGGAGCAATCAGCCCCAGCATTTT.

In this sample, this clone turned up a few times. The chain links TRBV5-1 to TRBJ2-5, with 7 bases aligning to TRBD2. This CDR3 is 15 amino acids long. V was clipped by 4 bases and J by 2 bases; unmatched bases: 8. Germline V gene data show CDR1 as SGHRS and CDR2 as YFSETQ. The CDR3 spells CASSTNLAAQETQYF. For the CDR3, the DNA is TGCGCCAGCAGCACCAATCTAGCGGCACAAGAGACCCAGTACTTC.

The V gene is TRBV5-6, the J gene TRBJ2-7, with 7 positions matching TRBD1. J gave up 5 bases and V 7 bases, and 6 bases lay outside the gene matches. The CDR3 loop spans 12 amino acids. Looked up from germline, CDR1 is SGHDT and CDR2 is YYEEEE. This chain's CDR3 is CASGKTGNEQYF. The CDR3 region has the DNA TGTGCCAGCGGTAAGACAGGGAACGAGCAGTACTTC.

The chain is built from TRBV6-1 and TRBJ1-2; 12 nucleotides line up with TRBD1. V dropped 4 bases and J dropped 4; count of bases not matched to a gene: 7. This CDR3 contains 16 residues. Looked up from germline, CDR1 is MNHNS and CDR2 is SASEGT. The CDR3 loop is CASSAGTGGYTYGYTF. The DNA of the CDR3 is TGTGCCAGCAGTGCCGGGACAGGGGGCTATACCTATGGCTACACCTTC.

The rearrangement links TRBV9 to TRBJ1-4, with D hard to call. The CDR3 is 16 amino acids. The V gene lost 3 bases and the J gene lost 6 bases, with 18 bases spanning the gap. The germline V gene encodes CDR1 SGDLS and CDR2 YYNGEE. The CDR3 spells CASSAVNAGGDEKLFF. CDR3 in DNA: TGTGCCAGCAGCGCCGTTAATGCAGGCGGGGATGAAAAACTGTTTTTT.

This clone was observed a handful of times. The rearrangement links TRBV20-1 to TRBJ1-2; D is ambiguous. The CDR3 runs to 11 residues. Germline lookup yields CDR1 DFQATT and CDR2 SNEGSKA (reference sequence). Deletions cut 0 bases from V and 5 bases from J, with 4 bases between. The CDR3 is CSARDQYGYTF. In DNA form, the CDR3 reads TGCAGTGCTAGAGATCAGTATGGCTACACCTTC.

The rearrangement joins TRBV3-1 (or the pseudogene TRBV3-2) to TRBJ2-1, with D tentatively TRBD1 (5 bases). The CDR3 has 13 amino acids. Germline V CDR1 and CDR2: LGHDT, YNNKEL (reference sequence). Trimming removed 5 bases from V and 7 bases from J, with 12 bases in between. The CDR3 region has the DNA TGTGCCAGCAGCAGTTTCAGGGTTAATGAGCAGTTCTTC. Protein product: CASSSFRVNEQFF.

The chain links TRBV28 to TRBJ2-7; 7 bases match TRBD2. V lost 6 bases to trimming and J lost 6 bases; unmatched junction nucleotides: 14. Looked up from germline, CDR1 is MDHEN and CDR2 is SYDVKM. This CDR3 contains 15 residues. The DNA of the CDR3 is TGTGCCAGCAGCCCACCCACAGGCGGGAGCCGCGAGCAGTACTTC. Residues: CASSPPTGGSREQYF.

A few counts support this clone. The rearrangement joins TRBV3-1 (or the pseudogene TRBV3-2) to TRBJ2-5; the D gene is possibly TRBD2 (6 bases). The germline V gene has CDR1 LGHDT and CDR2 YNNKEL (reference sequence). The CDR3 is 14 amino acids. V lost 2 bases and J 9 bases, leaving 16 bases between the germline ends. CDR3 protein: CASSQQPGWGAQYF. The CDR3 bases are TGTGCCAGCAGCCAACAACCGGGCTGGGGGGCCCAGTACTTC.

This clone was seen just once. CDR3 sequence (DNA): TGCGCCAGCAGCACGCGACAGGGCCCTGGAAACACCATATATTTT. It specifies CASSTRQGPGNTIYF. The chain combines TRBV4-1 with TRBJ1-3; 7 bases are a match to TRBD1. The ends lost 5 bases at V and 2 bases at J; junction bases unmatched: 6. CDR3 length: 15 residues. Germline CDR1 reads MGHRA; CDR2 reads YSYEKL.

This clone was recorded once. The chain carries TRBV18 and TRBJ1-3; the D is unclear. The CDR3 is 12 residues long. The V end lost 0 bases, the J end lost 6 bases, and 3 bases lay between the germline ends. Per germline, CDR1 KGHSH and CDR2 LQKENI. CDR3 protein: CASSPPVNTIYF. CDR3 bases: TGTGCCAGCTCACCACCCGTAAACACCATATATTTT.

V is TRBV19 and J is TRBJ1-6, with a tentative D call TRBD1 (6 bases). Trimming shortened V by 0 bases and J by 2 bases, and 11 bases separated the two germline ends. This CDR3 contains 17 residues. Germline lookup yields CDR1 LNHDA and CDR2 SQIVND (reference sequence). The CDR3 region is CASSIEGAQPYNSPLHF. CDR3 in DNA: TGTGCCAGTAGTATAGAGGGGGCGCAGCCCTATAATTCACCCCTCCACTTT.

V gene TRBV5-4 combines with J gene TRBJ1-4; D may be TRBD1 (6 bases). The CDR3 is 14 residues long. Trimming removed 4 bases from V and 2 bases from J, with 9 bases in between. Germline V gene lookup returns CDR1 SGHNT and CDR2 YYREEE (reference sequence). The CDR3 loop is CASSPRGTNEKLFF. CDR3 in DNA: TGTGCCAGCAGCCCCAGGGGTACTAATGAAAAACTGTTTTTT.

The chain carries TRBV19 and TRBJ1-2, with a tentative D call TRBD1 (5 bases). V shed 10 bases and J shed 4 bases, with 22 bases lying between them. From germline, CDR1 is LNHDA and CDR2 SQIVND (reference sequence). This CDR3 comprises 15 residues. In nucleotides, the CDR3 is TGTGCCACCAACCGGGGGGGAGGGATAGTCTATGGCTACACCTTC. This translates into CATNRGGGIVYGYTF.